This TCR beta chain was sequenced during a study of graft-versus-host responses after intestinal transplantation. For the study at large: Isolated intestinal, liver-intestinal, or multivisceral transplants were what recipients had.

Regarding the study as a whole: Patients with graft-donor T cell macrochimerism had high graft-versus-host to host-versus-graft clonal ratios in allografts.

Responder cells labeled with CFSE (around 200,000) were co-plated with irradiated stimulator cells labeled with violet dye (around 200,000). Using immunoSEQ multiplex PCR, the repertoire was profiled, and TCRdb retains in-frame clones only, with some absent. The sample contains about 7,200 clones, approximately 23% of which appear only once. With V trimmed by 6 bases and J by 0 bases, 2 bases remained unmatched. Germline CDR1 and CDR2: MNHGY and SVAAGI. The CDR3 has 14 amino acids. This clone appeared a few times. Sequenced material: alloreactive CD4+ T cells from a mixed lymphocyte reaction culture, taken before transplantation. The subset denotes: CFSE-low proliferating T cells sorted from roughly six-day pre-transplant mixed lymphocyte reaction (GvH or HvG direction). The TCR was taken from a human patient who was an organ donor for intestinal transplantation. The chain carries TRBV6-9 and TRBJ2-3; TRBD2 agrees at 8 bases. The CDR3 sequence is CASRSSGSTDTQYF. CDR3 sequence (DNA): TGTGCCAGCAGATCTAGCGGGAGCACAGATACGCAGTATTTT.